The 3 T cell receptor beta chains below were found in one sample sequenced in a study of CD8+ T cells in alopecia areata. Extracted from the samples, RNA was reverse transcribed into cDNA to serve as the sequencing template. The repertoire was sequenced with immunoSEQ multiplex PCR; TCRdb's copy has only in-frame clones and lacks some. The table records 150,000 to 200,000 clones, 50% to 70% of them present only once. Treatment given: oral pan-JAK inhibitor, 5-10 mg twice daily. Material: CD4+ T cells sorted from blood, obtained at week 4, from a patient treated with tofacitinib. All receptors derive from a human donor with alopecia areata.

CDR3 coding DNA: TGTGCCAGCAGTTACGAGACCCAGTACTTC. It yields the protein CASSYETQYF. This chain uses TRBV2 with TRBJ2-5; D is unresolved. V was pared by 5 bases and J by 5 bases, with 3 bases between. This CDR3 has 10 amino acids. Looked up from germline, CDR1 is SNHLY and CDR2 is FYNNEI.

V gene TRBV30 combines with J gene TRBJ2-2; D gene ambiguous. The germline CDR1 and CDR2 sequences are GTSNPN and SVGIG (reference sequence). The V end was cut by 3 bases, the J end by 6 bases, with 11 bases between. The length of the CDR3 is 13 residues. The CDR3 coding sequence is TGTGCCTGGAGCCCCCAATTCCCCGGGGAGCTGTTTTTT. This sequence encodes CAWSPQFPGELFF.

This rearrangement joins TRBV5-6 to TRBJ1-6; 9 nucleotides line up with TRBD1. V trimming: 7 bases; J trimming: 15 bases; junction bases outside the gene matches: 14. CDR3 size: 14 residues. The germline V gene encodes CDR1 SGHDT and CDR2 YYEEEE. CDR3 in DNA: TGTGCCAGCCAAGTGGGACAGGGAAGAGGAAACCTCCACTTT. Translation gives CASQVGQGRGNLHF.